These T cell receptor beta chains were read from a single sample in a study of identical twins. TCRdb re-called the 5' RACE reads through MiXCR, storing one row per CDR3 protein. The sample holds approximately 690,000 distinct CDR3 sequences, 6% to 6.5% seen once. Sequencing was done on a sample of naive T cells sorted from blood. The receptors shown here come from a man younger than 35 in good health. The CDR3 runs from the conserved cysteine through the conserved F or W. Each record gives: J gene, clone size, D gene, V gene, CDR3 DNA, CDR3 protein. D genes are given only for firm matches. Expanded clones are given a class, and other clones once, few, many or no size at all.

j_gene: TRBJ2-7
abundance: many
d_gene: TRBD1
v_gene: TRBV18
CDR3nt: TGTGCCAGCAGTCCCGGGACAGGGGGTTCGTACGAGCAGTACTTC
CDR3aa: CASSPGTGGSYEQYF

j_gene: TRBJ1-1
abundance: many
d_gene: .
v_gene: TRBV11-2
CDR3nt: TGTGCCAGCAGCTTAGGGACGACTGAAGCTTTCTTT
CDR3aa: CASSLGTTEAFF

j_gene: TRBJ2-1
abundance: .
d_gene: .
v_gene: TRBV10-3
CDR3nt: TGTGCCATCACTACGGCGGAAGCAGCCGAGCAGTTCTTC
CDR3aa: CAITTAEAAEQFF

j_gene: TRBJ2-5
abundance: .
d_gene: TRBD2
v_gene: TRBV23-1
CDR3nt: TGCGCCAGCAGTCAATCGGAGACTAGCGGGTGGGAGACCCAGTACTTC
CDR3aa: CASSQSETSGWETQYF

j_gene: TRBJ2-6
abundance: many
d_gene: TRBD2
v_gene: TRBV27
CDR3nt: TGTGCCAGCAGTATCGGGACTAGCGACACCAACGTCCTGACTTTC
CDR3aa: CASSIGTSDTNVLTF

j_gene: TRBJ2-7
abundance: many
d_gene: TRBD1
v_gene: TRBV28
CDR3nt: TGTGCCAGCAGTTCCATTGGACAGGCCGACTACGAGCAGTACTTC
CDR3aa: CASSSIGQADYEQYF

j_gene: TRBJ2-5
abundance: many
d_gene: TRBD2
v_gene: TRBV20-1
CDR3nt: TGCAGTGCTAGACCACTAGCGGAGGAAGAGACCCAGTACTTC
CDR3aa: CSARPLAEEETQYF

j_gene: TRBJ2-6
abundance: few
d_gene: TRBD1
v_gene: TRBV5-7
CDR3nt: TGTGCCAGCAGCGGATGGACAGGGGGAGCTGGGGCCAACGTCCTGACTTTC
CDR3aa: CASSGWTGGAGANVLTF

j_gene: TRBJ2-2
abundance: few
d_gene: .
v_gene: TRBV7-7
CDR3nt: TGTGCCAGCAGCCTTTATGGGGTAGGGACCCACACCGGGGAGCTGTTTTTT
CDR3aa: CASSLYGVGTHTGELFF

j_gene: TRBJ2-7
abundance: many
d_gene: TRBD2
v_gene: TRBV7-2
CDR3nt: TGTGCCAGCAGCTTTAGCGGGAGATCTGGCGAGCAGTACTTC
CDR3aa: CASSFSGRSGEQYF

j_gene: TRBJ2-3
abundance: many
d_gene: .
v_gene: TRBV12-3/TRBV12-4
CDR3nt: TGTGCCAGCAGCCAACTAGGGACAGATACGCAGTATTTT
CDR3aa: CASSQLGTDTQYF

j_gene: TRBJ2-3
abundance: many
d_gene: .
v_gene: TRBV10-3
CDR3nt: TGTGCCATCAGTGAGTTCTCTACAGATACGCAGTATTTT
CDR3aa: CAISEFSTDTQYF

j_gene: TRBJ2-7
abundance: many
d_gene: TRBD1
v_gene: TRBV6-5
CDR3nt: TGTGCCAGCAGTTCCACGGACAGGACGGGAGAGCAGTACTTC
CDR3aa: CASSSTDRTGEQYF

j_gene: TRBJ2-1
abundance: few
d_gene: .
v_gene: TRBV3-1
CDR3nt: TGTGCCAGCAGCCAAGATGGGGGTAGCGGATGGTACTCCTACAATGAGCAGTTCTTC
CDR3aa: CASSQDGGSGWYSYNEQFF

j_gene: TRBJ2-5
abundance: few
d_gene: TRBD2
v_gene: TRBV9
CDR3nt: TGTGCCAGCAGCTTTCGGGGGGTGACTGGGGAGACCCAGTACTTC
CDR3aa: CASSFRGVTGETQYF

j_gene: TRBJ2-1
abundance: many
d_gene: .
v_gene: TRBV4-1
CDR3nt: TGCGCCAGCAGCCCAACCGGGACACCCGTACACAATGAGCAGTTCTTC
CDR3aa: CASSPTGTPVHNEQFF

j_gene: TRBJ2-5
abundance: .
d_gene: TRBD2
v_gene: TRBV15
CDR3nt: TGTGCCACCAGCGGCGGACTAGCGGGAGAAGAGACCCAGTACTTC
CDR3aa: CATSGGLAGEETQYF

j_gene: TRBJ2-3
abundance: many
d_gene: .
v_gene: TRBV28
CDR3nt: TGTGCCAGCAGTAAGGGACGGGTCATGGATACGCAGTATTTT
CDR3aa: CASSKGRVMDTQYF

j_gene: TRBJ2-1
abundance: few
d_gene: TRBD2
v_gene: TRBV29-1
CDR3nt: TGCAGCGTCCCGGCTTTAGCGGGAGGCAATGAGCAGTTCTTC
CDR3aa: CSVPALAGGNEQFF

j_gene: TRBJ2-3
abundance: many
d_gene: .
v_gene: TRBV29-1
CDR3nt: TGCAGCGTTGCAGAGGGCACAGATACGCAGTATTTT
CDR3aa: CSVAEGTDTQYF

j_gene: TRBJ1-5
abundance: many
d_gene: .
v_gene: TRBV9
CDR3nt: TGTGCCAGCAGCGTAGGTCCCCAGGAGCGCAATCAGCCCCAGCATTTT
CDR3aa: CASSVGPQERNQPQHF

j_gene: TRBJ2-7
abundance: many
d_gene: .
v_gene: TRBV12-3/TRBV12-4
CDR3nt: TGTGCCAGCAGAATACTTAGCGGAAGCTCCTACGAGCAGTACTTC
CDR3aa: CASRILSGSSYEQYF

j_gene: TRBJ2-6
abundance: many
d_gene: .
v_gene: TRBV29-1
CDR3nt: TGCAGCGTGCGGATCGGTAGCTCTGGGGCCAACGTCCTGACTTTC
CDR3aa: CSVRIGSSGANVLTF

j_gene: TRBJ1-1
abundance: few
d_gene: .
v_gene: TRBV5-1
CDR3nt: TGCGCCAGCAGCCTACCAGGTGCCACTGAAGCTTTCTTT
CDR3aa: CASSLPGATEAFF

j_gene: TRBJ2-7
abundance: many
d_gene: .
v_gene: TRBV28
CDR3nt: TGTGCCAGCAGTTTTCCCGCTGGTGGGGATTACGAGCAGTACTTC
CDR3aa: CASSFPAGGDYEQYF

j_gene: TRBJ2-7
abundance: .
d_gene: .
v_gene: TRBV27
CDR3nt: TGTGCCAGCAGTTCATATACGGGGGCTTACGAGCAGTACTTC
CDR3aa: CASSSYTGAYEQYF